Sequencing of this TCR beta chain was carried out in a study of cytomegalovirus exposure and HLA in healthy donors. Study-wide results and caveats: Rarity characterized most TCR sequences, yet some public TCRs appeared in many donors.

CDR1 and CDR2 from the germline V gene are SGDLS and YYNGEE. This CDR3 region has 14 residues. V was shortened by 3 bases and J by 8 bases, with 14 bases between the two germline ends. Only one count was recorded for this clone. No antigen is known for it. Assay used: immunoSEQ multiplex PCR; TCRdb lists only in-frame clones, some missing. The table includes about 150,000 clones, approximately 90% detected once. The rearrangement uses TRBV9 and TRBJ1-4, with D possibly being TRBD1 (5 bases). The clonotype comes from a woman aged 25 to 39 in good health and CMV-seropositive. Sequenced input: PBMCs. The DNA for the CDR3 is TGTGCCAGCAGCGCCCGGGGGGGAAGAGAAAAACTGTTTTTT. Translating gives CASSARGGREKLFF. Full variable domain (missing parts from reference TRBV9 and TRBJ1-4): DSGVTQTPKHLITATGQRVTLRCSPRSGDLSVYWYQQSLDQGLQFLIQYYNGEERAKGNILERFSAQQFPDLHSELNLSSLELGDSALYFCASSARGGREKLFFGSGTQLSVL.